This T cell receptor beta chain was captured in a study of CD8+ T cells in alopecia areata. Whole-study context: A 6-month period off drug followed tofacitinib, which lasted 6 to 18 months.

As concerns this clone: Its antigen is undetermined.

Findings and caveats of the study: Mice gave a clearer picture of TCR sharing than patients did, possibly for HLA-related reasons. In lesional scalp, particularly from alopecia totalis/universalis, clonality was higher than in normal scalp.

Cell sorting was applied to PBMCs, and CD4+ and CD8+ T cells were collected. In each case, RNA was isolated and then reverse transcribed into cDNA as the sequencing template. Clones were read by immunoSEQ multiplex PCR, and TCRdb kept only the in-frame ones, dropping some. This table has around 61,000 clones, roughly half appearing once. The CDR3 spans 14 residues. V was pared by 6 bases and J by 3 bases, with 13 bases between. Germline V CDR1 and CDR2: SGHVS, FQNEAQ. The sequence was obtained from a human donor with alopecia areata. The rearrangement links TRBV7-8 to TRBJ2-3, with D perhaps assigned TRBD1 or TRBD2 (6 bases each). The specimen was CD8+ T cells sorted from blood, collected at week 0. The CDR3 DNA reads TGTGCCAGCAGTAAAACAGGGAGGACAGATACGCAGTATTTT. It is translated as CASSKTGRTDTQYF.